The sequence of this TCR beta chain was determined in a study of shared clonotypes between healthy human individuals. The genomic DNA of each subset was split evenly across several immunoSEQ plates. Generated by immunoSEQ multiplex PCR, the TCRdb table keeps only in-frame clones and is missing some. The data hold 2.3 million or so clones, with approximately 93% observed a single time. The CDR3 contains 15 residues. The germline gives CDR1 LNHNV, CDR2 YYDKDF (reference sequence). The V and J ends lost 1 base and 5 bases respectively, with 15 bases between them. This sequence originates from a man aged 18 to 35 in good health. Some clones in this sample may be carry-over from other donors' samples. The chain links TRBV15 to TRBJ2-7, with D possibly being TRBD2 (6 bases). The specimen was naive CD4+ T cells from PBMCs. Regarding subset: CD45RA+ positively selected. The DNA for the CDR3 is TGTGCCACCAGCAGAGTCGGCGGGAATGGCCACGAGCAGTACTTC. Protein: CATSRVGGNGHEQYF.